This entry describes one TCR beta chain. The same CDR3 is also encoded by other DNA sequences in this sample. These data are taken from a study of memory CD4+ T cells and cytomegalovirus serostatus. Turning to the study itself: This sample comes from healthy Belgian adults, 9 CMV seropositive, roughly 22 seronegative.

The sort gate was single viable CD3+CD4+CD8-CD45RO+ cells for memory CD4+ T cells. Assay used: immunoSEQ multiplex PCR; TCRdb lists only in-frame clones, some missing. The sample holds about 52,000 clones; approximately 82% are singletons and the top ten take roughly 2%. The trim removed 4 bases at V and 3 bases at J, leaving 3 bases unmatched. CDR3 length: 13 amino acids. CDR1 SGHDT and CDR2 YYEEEE come from the germline V gene. This receptor was taken from an adult in good health and CMV-seropositive. The material sequenced was memory CD4+ T cells from blood. The gene calls are TRBV5-6 and TRBJ1-2; 7 bases line up with TRBD1. CDR3 nucleotides: TGTGCCAGCAGCCCGGGACAGTACTATGGCTACACCTTC. Its translation is CASSPGQYYGYTF. The whole variable domain, remainder taken from reference TRBV5-6 and TRBJ1-2, is DAGVTQSPTHLIKTRGQQVTLRCSPKSGHDTVSWYQQALGQGPQFIFQYYEEEERQRGNFPDRFSGHQFPNYSSELNVNALLLGDSALYLCASSPGQYYGYTFGSGTRLTVV.